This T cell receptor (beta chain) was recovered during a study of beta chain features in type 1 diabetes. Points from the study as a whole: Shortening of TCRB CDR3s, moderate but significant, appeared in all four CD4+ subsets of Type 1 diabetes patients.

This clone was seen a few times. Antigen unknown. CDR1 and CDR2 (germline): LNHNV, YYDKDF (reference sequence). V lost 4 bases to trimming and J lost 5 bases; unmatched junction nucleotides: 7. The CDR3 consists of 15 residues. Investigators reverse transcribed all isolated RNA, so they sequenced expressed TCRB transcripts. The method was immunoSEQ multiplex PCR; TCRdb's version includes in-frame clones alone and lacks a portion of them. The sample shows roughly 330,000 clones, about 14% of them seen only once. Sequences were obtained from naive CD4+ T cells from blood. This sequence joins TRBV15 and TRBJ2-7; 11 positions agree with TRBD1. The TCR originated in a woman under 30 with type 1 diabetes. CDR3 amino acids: CATSKGQGALNEQYF. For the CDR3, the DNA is TGTGCCACCAGCAAAGGACAGGGGGCGCTTAACGAGCAGTACTTC.